This TCR beta chain was captured by sequencing in a study of cytomegalovirus exposure and HLA in healthy donors. Study results and caveats: In vitro data verified a few CMV-associated chains as specific for CMV antigens.

Assay used: immunoSEQ multiplex PCR; TCRdb lists only in-frame clones, some missing. The table includes over 150,000 clones, about 90% detected once. Details on this clone: Its antigen remains unknown. The sample has other DNA sequences that encode this CDR3 too.

The 120-subject validation cohort, separate from the roughly 700-subject first cohort, included the donors. The material sequenced was PBMCs. This TCR came from a woman younger than 35 in good health and CMV-seropositive.

The CDR3 DNA sequence: TGTGCCAGCAGCCGCGACAGATCCTATGGCTACACCTTC. It is translated as CASSRDRSYGYTF. The J gene is TRBJ1-2, the V gene TRBV6-5, with D possibly being TRBD1 (5 bases). CDR3 length equals 13 residues. With 6 bases removed from V and 4 bases from J, the gap between germline ends came to 12 bases. Germline CDR1 and CDR2: MNHEY and SVGAGI.